A single sample is the source of the 13 T cell receptor beta chains below, sequenced in a study of blood T cell repertoires in COVID-19. Measured with immunoSEQ multiplex PCR; TCRdb has only the in-frame clones, and not every one. The repertoire includes some 130,000 clones, around four fifths of them detected once, and roughly 9.8% sits in the top ten. Material: peripheral blood. The receptor source for this set is a man between 60 and 75 years old who had recovered from COVID-19.

The chain recombines TRBV6-2 or TRBV6-3 with TRBJ2-7; TRBD2 aligns across 10 bases. Unmatched junction bases numbered 1, after V lost 0 bases and J lost 5 bases. CDR1 and CDR2 from the germline V gene are MNHEY and SVGEGT. The CDR3 has 14 residues. CDR3 sequence reads: CASSYSSGRNEQYF. The DNA for the CDR3 is TGTGCCAGCAGTTACTCTAGCGGGAGGAACGAGCAGTACTTC.

This chain's CDR3 is CAWSVPPARGMNTEAFF. The CDR3 DNA reads TGTGCCTGGAGTGTCCCCCCCGCTAGGGGCATGAACACTGAAGCTTTCTTT. V usage is TRBV30 and J usage is TRBJ1-1; possible D gene TRBD1, 5 bases. The V end was cut by 0 bases, the J end by 0 bases, with 17 bases between. The CDR3 covers 17 residues. Germline CDR1 and CDR2: GTSNPN and SVGIG (reference sequence).

This chain's CDR3 is CASSPNSGIGGYTF. CDR3 coding DNA: TGCGCCAGCAGCCCCAACTCAGGGATCGGTGGCTACACCTTC. This sequence joins TRBV4-3 and TRBJ1-2; possible D gene TRBD1, 5 bases. Germline loops: CDR1 LGHNA, CDR2 YSLEER. The CDR3 consists of 14 residues. The V end lost 4 bases, the J end lost 7 bases, and 16 bases lay between the germline ends.

The V call is TRBV9, the J call TRBJ2-1; 7 positions match TRBD2. The germline CDR1 and CDR2 sequences are SGDLS and YYNGEE. The ends lost 3 bases at V and 3 bases at J; junction bases unmatched: 3. The CDR3 runs to 14 residues. The CDR3 sequence: CASSAASGYNEQFF. CDR3 in DNA: TGTGCCAGCAGCGCGGCTAGCGGCTACAATGAGCAGTTCTTC.

The chain couples TRBV5-4 to TRBJ2-3; TRBD2 matches 9 bases. Germline V lookup: CDR1 SGHNT, CDR2 YYREEE (reference sequence). This CDR3 comprises 16 residues. The V and J ends lost 3 bases and 3 bases, in that order; junction bases with no gene match: 8. CDR3 bases: TGTGCCAGCAGCTCCTCGCGGGGGGGCCGAACAGATACGCAGTATTTT. This translates into CASSSSRGGRTDTQYF.

CDR3 sequence (DNA): TGCGCCAGCAGCTTGGGAGGAGGACAGGGAGACACTGAAGCTTTCTTT. Residues: CASSLGGGQGDTEAFF. The rearrangement joins TRBV5-1 to TRBJ1-1; 8 bases map to TRBD1. This CDR3 is 16 amino acids long. Germline CDR1 SGHRS, CDR2 YFSETQ. V lost 0 bases and J lost 3; bases outside the gene matches: 7.

The rearrangement uses TRBV7-2 and TRBJ2-7; a weak D match, TRBD1 (6 bases). The CDR3 spans 15 residues. The germline CDR1 and CDR2 sequences are SGHTA and FQGNSA. V was pared by 6 bases and J by 2 bases, with 17 bases between. As DNA, the CDR3 is TGTGCCAGCAGTCAGGACCGGGACAAGACCTACGAGCAGTACTTC. Its protein product is CASSQDRDKTYEQYF.

V and J are TRBV18 and TRBJ2-1; tentatively, D is TRBD1 (5 bases). Germline loops: CDR1 KGHSH, CDR2 LQKENI. The V end lost 3 bases, the J end lost 6 bases, and 15 bases lay between the germline ends. The CDR3 extends over 15 amino acids. CDR3 sequence (DNA): TGTGCCAGCTCACCCCCCCGGGTAGGGGTCAATGAGCAGTTCTTC. As protein: CASSPPRVGVNEQFF.

This clone turned up a few times. The chain carries TRBV7-6 and TRBJ2-2; TRBD2 is a possible D gene (5 bases). This CDR3 is 16 amino acids long. Trimming took off 5 bases at V and 6 bases at J, with 19 bases between the two ends. CDR1 and CDR2 from the germline V gene are SGHVS and FNYEAQ. The CDR3 bases are TGTGCCAGCAGCCCCCGGCTAGGTCGGGGTCCCGGGGAGCTGTTTTTT. Translated: CASSPRLGRGPGELFF.

The chain has TRBV4-3 and TRBJ2-5, with D tentatively TRBD1 (6 bases). The CDR3 has 13 amino acids. Trimming shortened V by 4 bases and J by 5 bases, and 11 bases separated the two germline ends. The germline CDR1 and CDR2 sequences are LGHNA and YSLEER. CDR3 in DNA: TGCGCCAGCAGCCTCGGGACATGGGAGACCCAGTACTTC. It codes for CASSLGTWETQYF.

The chain is built from TRBV11-3 and TRBJ1-4, with D tentatively TRBD1 (5 bases). CDR3 size: 14 residues. V gave up 4 bases and J gave up 4 bases, with 10 bases separating them. Germline CDR1 reads SGHNT; CDR2 reads YENEEA. The CDR3 nucleotides are TGTGCCAGCAGCTGGCGCAGGGATAATGAAAAACTGTTTTTT. Amino acids: CASSWRRDNEKLFF. The variable domain in full, with the rest retrieved from reference TRBV11-3 and TRBJ1-4, is EAGVVQSPRYKIIEKKQPVAFWCNPISGHNTLYWYLQNLGQGPELLIRYENEEAVDDSQLPKDRFSAERLKGVDSTLKIQPAELGDSAVYLCASSWRRDNEKLFFGSGTQLSVL.

This clone was seen ten or more times. The rearrangement uses TRBV30 and TRBJ1-2; D gene ambiguous. Germline assignment: CDR1 GTSNPN and CDR2 SVGIG (reference sequence). V lost 3 bases and J 2 bases, leaving 4 bases between the germline ends. The CDR3 sequence is 11 residues long. CDR3 sequence: CAWSGNYGYTF. In DNA, the CDR3 is TGTGCCTGGAGCGGGAACTATGGCTACACCTTC.

This chain connects TRBV12-3 or TRBV12-4 to TRBJ2-1; D not certain. This CDR3 spans 12 amino acids. With 3 bases removed from V and 7 bases from J, the gap between germline ends came to 7 bases. CDR3 loop: CASSFPRNEQFF. The CDR3 DNA is TGTGCCAGCAGTTTCCCGAGGAATGAGCAGTTCTTC.